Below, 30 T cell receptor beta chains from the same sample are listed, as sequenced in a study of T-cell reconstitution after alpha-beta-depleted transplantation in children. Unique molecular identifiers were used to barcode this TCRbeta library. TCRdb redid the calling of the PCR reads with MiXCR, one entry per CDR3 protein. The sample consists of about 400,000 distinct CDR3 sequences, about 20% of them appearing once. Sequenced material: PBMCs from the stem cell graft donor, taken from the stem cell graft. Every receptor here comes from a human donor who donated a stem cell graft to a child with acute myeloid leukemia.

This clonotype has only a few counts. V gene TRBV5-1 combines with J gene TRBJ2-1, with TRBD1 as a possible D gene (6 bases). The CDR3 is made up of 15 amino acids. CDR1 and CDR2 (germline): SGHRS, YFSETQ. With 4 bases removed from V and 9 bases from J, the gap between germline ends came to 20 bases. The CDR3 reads CASSRGNPGGGEQFF. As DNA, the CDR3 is TGCGCCAGCAGCAGGGGGAACCCCGGTGGCGGTGAGCAGTTCTTC.

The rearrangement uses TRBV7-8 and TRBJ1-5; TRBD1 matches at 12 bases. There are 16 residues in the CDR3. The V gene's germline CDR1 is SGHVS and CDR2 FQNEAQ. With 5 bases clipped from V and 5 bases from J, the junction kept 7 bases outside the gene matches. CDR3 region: CASSPGQGAIDQPQHF. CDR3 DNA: TGTGCCAGCAGCCCGGGACAGGGGGCGATCGATCAGCCCCAGCATTTT.

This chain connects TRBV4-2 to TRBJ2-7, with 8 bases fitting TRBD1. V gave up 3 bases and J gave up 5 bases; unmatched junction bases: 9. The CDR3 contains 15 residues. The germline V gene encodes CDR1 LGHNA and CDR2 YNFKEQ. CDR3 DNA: TGTGCCAGCAGCCAGGGCTCCGACAGGGGCCACGAGCAGTACTTC. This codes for CASSQGSDRGHEQYF.

For the CDR3, the DNA is TGCGCCAGCAGCCGCGGAGGGAGGGAAAACTATGGCTACACCTTC. Encoded protein: CASSRGGRENYGYTF. V gene TRBV5-1 combines with J gene TRBJ1-2, with D unresolved. The CDR3 is 15 residues long. V was cut by 4 bases and J by 2 bases, with 15 bases left in between. Per germline, CDR1 SGHRS and CDR2 YFSETQ.

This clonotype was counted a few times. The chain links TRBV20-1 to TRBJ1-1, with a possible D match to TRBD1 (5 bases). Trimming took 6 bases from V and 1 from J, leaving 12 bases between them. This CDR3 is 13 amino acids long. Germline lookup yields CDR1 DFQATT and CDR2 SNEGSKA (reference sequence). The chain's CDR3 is CSAQRGRNTEAFF. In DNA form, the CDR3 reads TGCAGTGCCCAGAGGGGCAGGAACACTGAAGCTTTCTTT.

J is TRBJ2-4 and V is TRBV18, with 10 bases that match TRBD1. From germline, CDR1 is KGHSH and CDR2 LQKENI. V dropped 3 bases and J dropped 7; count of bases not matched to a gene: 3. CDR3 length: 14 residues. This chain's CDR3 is CASSPDRGGNIQYF. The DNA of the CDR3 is TGTGCCAGCTCACCGGACAGGGGGGGGAACATTCAGTACTTC.

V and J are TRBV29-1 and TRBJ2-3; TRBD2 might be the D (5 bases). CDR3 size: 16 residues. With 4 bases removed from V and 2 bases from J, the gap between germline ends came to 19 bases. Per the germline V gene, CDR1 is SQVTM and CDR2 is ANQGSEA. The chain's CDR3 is CSVGDSGEWNTDTQYF. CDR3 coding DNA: TGCAGCGTTGGGGATAGTGGGGAGTGGAACACAGATACGCAGTATTTT.

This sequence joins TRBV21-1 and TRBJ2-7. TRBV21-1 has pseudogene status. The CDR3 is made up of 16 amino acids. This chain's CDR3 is CASSKVIRLSSYEQYF. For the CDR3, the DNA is TGTGCCAGCAGCAAAGTGATAAGGCTGAGCTCCTACGAGCAGTACTTC.

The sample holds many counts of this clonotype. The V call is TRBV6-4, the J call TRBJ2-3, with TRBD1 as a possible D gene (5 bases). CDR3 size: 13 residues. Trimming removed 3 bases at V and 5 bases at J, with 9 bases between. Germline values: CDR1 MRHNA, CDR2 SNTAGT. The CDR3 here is CASSEQDQDTQYF. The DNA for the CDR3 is TGTGCCAGCAGTGAACAGGACCAAGATACGCAGTATTTT.

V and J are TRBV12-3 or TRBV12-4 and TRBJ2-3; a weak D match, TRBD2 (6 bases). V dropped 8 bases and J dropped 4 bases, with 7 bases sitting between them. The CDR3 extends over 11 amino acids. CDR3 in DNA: TGTGCCAGCGGGGGGTCAGATACGCAGTATTTT. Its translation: CASGGSDTQYF.

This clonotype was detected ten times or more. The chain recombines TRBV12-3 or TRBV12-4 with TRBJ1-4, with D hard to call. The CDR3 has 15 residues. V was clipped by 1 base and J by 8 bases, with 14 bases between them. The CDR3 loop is CASSLGGGSTEKLFF. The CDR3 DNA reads TGTGCCAGCAGTTTAGGGGGAGGTAGTACCGAAAAACTGTTTTTT.

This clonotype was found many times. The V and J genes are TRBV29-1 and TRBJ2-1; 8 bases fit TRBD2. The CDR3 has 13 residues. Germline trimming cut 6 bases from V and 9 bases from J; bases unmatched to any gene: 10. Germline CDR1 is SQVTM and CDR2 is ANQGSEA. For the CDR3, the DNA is TGCAGCGTCCCCAAGCGGGAGACCGGTGAGCAGTTCTTC. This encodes CSVPKRETGEQFF.

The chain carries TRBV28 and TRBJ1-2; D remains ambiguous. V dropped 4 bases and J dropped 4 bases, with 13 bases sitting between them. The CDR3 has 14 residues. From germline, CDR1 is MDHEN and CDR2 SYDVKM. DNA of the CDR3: TGTGCCAGCAGTTCCCAGGACTCTCCCTATGGCTACACCTTC. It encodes CASSSQDSPYGYTF.

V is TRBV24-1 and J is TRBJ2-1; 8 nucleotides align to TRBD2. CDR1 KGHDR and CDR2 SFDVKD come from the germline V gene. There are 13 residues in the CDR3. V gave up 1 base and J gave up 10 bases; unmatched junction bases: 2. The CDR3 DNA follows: TGTGCCACCAGTGATTTTTTAGCGGGAGAGCAGTTCTTC. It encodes CATSDFLAGEQFF.

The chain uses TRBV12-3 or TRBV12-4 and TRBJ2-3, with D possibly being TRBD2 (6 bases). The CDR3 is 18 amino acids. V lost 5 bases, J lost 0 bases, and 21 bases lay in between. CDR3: CASSGSRGESGSTDTQYF. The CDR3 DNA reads TGTGCCAGCAGTGGATCCCGAGGTGAAAGCGGGAGCACAGATACGCAGTATTTT.

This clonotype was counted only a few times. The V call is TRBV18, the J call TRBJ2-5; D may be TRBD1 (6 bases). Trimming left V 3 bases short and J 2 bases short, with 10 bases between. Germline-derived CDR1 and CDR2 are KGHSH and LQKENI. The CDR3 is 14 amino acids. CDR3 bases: TGTGCCAGCTCACCGAACAGGGATCAAGAGACCCAGTACTTC. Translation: CASSPNRDQETQYF.

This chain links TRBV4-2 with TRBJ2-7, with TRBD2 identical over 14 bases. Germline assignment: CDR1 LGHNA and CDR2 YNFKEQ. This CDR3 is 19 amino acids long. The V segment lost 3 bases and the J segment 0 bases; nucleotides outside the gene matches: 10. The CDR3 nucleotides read TGTGCCAGCAGCCAGGAACCGGGACTAGCGGGAGAAGGCTCCTACGAGCAGTACTTC. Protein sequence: CASSQEPGLAGEGSYEQYF.

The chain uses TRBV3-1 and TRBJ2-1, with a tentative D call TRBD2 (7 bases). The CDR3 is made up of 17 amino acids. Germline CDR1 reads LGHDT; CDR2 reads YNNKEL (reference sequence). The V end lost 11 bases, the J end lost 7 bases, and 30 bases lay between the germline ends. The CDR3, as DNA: TGTGCCTCCAGCCAAGCCCGGGGGGCTAGCGTTACGAATGAGCAGTTCTTC. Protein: CASSQARGASVTNEQFF.

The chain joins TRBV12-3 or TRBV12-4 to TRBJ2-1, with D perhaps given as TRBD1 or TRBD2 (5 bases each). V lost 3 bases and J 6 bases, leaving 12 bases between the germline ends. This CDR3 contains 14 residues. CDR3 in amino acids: CASSFPGPSNEQFF. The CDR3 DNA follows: TGTGCCAGCAGTTTTCCGGGACCTTCCAATGAGCAGTTCTTC.

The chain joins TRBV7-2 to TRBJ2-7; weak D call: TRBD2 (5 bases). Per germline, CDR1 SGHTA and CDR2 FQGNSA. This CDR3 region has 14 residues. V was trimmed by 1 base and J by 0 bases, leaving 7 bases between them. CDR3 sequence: CASSLVTSSYEQYF. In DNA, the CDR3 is TGTGCCAGCAGCTTAGTAACTAGCTCCTACGAGCAGTACTTC.

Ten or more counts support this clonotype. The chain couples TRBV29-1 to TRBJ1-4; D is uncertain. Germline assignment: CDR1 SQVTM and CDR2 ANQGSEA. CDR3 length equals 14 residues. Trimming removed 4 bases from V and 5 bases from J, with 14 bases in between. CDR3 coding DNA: TGCAGCGTTGTGGTTCCAGCGGAAAATGAAAAACTGTTTTTT. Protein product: CSVVVPAENEKLFF.

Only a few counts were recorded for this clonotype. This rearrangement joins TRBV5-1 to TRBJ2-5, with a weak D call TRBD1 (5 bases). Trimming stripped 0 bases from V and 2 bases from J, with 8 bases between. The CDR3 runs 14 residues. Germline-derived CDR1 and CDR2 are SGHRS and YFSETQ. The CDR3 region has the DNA TGCGCCAGCAGCTTGGTACCAGGGCAAGAGACCCAGTACTTC. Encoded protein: CASSLVPGQETQYF.

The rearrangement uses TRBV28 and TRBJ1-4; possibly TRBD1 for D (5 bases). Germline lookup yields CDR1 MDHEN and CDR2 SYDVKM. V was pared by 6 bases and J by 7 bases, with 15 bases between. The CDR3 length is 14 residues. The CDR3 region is CASSQSGPGEKLFF. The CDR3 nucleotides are TGTGCCAGCAGCCAGTCAGGGCCGGGTGAAAAACTGTTTTTT.

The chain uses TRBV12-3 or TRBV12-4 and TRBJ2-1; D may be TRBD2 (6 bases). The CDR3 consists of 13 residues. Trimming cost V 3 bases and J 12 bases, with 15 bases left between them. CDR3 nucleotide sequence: TGTGCCAGCAGTTTTCAAGGAAGGGGAGGGCAGTTCTTC. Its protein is CASSFQGRGGQFF.

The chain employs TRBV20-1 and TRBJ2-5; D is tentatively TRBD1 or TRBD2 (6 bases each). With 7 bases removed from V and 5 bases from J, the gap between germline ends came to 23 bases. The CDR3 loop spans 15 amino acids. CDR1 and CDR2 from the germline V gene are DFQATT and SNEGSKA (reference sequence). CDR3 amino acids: CSVFGRGQSRETQYF. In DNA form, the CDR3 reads TGCAGTGTTTTCGGCCGGGGGCAGTCTAGGGAGACCCAGTACTTC.

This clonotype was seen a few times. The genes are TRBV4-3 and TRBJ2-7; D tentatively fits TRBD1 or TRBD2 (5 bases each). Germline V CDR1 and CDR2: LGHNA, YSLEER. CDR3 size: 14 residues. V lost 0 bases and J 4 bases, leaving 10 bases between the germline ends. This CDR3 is CASSQDMGTYEQYF. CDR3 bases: TGCGCCAGCAGCCAAGATATGGGGACGTACGAGCAGTACTTC.

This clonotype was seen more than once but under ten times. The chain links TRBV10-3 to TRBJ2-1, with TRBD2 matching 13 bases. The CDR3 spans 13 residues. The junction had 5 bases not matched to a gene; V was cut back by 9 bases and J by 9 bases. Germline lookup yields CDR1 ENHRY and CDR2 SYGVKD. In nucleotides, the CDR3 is TGTGCCATACTAGCGGGAGGGGAGGGTGAGCAGTTCTTC. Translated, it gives CAILAGGEGEQFF.

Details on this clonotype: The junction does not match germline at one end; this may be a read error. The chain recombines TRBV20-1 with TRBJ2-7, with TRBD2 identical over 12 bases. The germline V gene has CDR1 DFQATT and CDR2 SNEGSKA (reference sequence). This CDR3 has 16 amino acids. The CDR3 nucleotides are TGCGGTGCTAGAGACCGACTAGCGGGAGCTACCTACGAGCAGTACTTC. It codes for CGARDRLAGATYEQYF.

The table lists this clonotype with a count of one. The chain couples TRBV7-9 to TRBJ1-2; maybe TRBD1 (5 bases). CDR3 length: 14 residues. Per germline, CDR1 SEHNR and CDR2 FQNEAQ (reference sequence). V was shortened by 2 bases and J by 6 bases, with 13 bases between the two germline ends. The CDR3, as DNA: TGTGCCAGCAGCTTATTGGGGGTGCAGGATGGCTACACCTTC. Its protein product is CASSLLGVQDGYTF.

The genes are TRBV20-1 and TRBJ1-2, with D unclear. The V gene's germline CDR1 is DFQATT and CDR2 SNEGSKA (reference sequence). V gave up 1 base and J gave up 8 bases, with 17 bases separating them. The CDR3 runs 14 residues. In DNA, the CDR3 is TGCAGTGCTAGAGTAGCCGGTCTGGGCATAGGCTACACCTTC. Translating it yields CSARVAGLGIGYTF.